Described below is a single T cell receptor beta chain sequence and its context. One end of the junction does not line up with germline, which may come from a read error. Extraction also yielded germline DNA, while blood RNA was obtained from unsorted whole blood. Using a constant-region primer together with ProtoScript II reverse transcriptase, TCR beta cDNA was made from approximately 500 ng of total RNA. A slightly modified ARM-PCR protocol with three nested multiplex PCR rounds produced these TCR beta libraries. Rounds one and two of PCR, each of 10 cycles, were primed with TRBV1-TRBV30 forward primers and a C-beta reverse primer. TCRdb fed the multiplex PCR reads into MiXCR, producing one record per CDR3 protein. Of almost 200,000 distinct CDR3 sequences in the sample, about 61% are singletons; the top ten hold roughly 7%. This entry comes from a study of tumor-infiltrating lymphocytes in primary liver carcinoma. Study context: Per sample, productive TCRbeta reads numbered roughly 3.65 to 8 million, similar across tissue types.

Germline loops: CDR1 SQVTM, CDR2 ANQGSEA. The CDR3 totals 13 residues. This TCR derives from a woman aged 60-70 years with primary liver carcinoma and hepatitis B virus infection. The specimen sequenced was peripheral blood. The rearrangement uses TRBV29-1 and TRBJ2-3; D possibly corresponds to TRBD1 (5 bases). Here the CDR3 reads CSIGVPDTGTQYF. As DNA, the CDR3 is TGCAGCATTGGGGTCCCGGACACAGGTACGCAGTATTTT.